This T cell receptor beta chain was documented in a study of T cell changes during pregnancy in multiple sclerosis. Per the germline V gene, CDR1 is SGDLS and CDR2 is YYNGEE. The CDR3 totals 13 residues. Trimming removed 3 bases at V and 4 bases at J, with 9 bases between. Produced via immunoSEQ multiplex PCR; TCRdb's table is partial and in-frame only. The sample lists roughly 72,000 clones, about 93% occurring once. The sequences come from CD4+ T cells from peripheral blood mononuclear cells, collected after pregnancy. The clonotype originates from a female donor with multiple sclerosis, enrolled in a pregnancy study. V gene TRBV9 combines with J gene TRBJ2-3; no firm D call. CDR3 DNA: TGTGCCAGCAGCGCCCCAAACTCAGATACGCAGTATTTT. This sequence encodes CASSAPNSDTQYF.